These 16 T cell receptor beta chains were all obtained from the same sample, sequenced in a study of blood T cell repertoires in COVID-19. The protocol was immunoSEQ multiplex PCR, while the TCRdb copy is restricted to in-frame clones and leaves out a portion. The table shows around 130,000 clones, with around 78% occurring only once. Sequencing was carried out using peripheral blood. These TCRs come from a human donor in a cohort sampled during active COVID-19.

Here the CDR3 reads CASSYSSGGVNEKLFF. The CDR3 DNA is TGTGCCAGCAGTTACTCGTCAGGGGGTGTTAATGAAAAACTGTTTTTT. The chain combines TRBV6-5 with TRBJ1-4; the match to TRBD1 covers 7 bases. Germline CDR1 is MNHEY and CDR2 is SVGAGI. The V segment lost 0 bases and the J segment 4 bases; nucleotides outside the gene matches: 5. This CDR3 contains 16 residues.

The genes are TRBV6-6 and TRBJ1-1; 8 bases are shared with TRBD1. The CDR3 is 15 residues long. The V segment lost 4 bases and the J segment 5 bases; nucleotides outside the gene matches: 9. The germline V gene encodes CDR1 MNHNY and CDR2 SVGAGI (reference sequence). DNA for the CDR3: TGTGCCAGCAGTTCCACAGGGGGAGCTAGGACTGAAGCTTTCTTT. This encodes CASSSTGGARTEAFF.

The CDR3 nucleotides are TGCGCCAGCAGCTTGTATCACGAGCAGTACTTC. It is translated as CASSLYHEQYF. The chain recombines TRBV5-1 with TRBJ2-7; D call uncertain. Per the germline V gene, CDR1 is SGHRS and CDR2 is YFSETQ. The germline V and J ends were trimmed by 1 base and 5 bases, with 4 bases remaining between them. The length of the CDR3 is 11 residues.

The chain combines TRBV2 with TRBJ2-2; TRBD2 might be the D (6 bases). The CDR3 sequence is 18 residues long. The ends were cut back, 7 bases at V and 2 bases at J, with 23 bases in the middle. Germline V gene lookup returns CDR1 SNHLY and CDR2 FYNNEI. The chain's CDR3 is CASKGPFSAGPNTGELFF. The CDR3 DNA sequence: TGTGCCAGCAAGGGGCCCTTTTCGGCGGGGCCCAACACCGGGGAGCTGTTTTTT.

Here the CDR3 DNA reads TGTGCCAGCAGGGGGGACACCCCGGAGGGCTACACCTTC. It encodes CASRGDTPEGYTF. V gene TRBV2 combines with J gene TRBJ1-2; TRBD1 might be the D (6 bases). Germline loops: CDR1 SNHLY, CDR2 FYNNEI. This CDR3 is 13 amino acids long. V lost 6 bases and J lost 8, with 16 bases in between.

In DNA, the CDR3 is TGTGCCAGCAGCCAAGGGAGCGGCTCTGGAAACACCATATATTTT. This sequence encodes CASSQGSGSGNTIYF. The V call is TRBV3-1 (or the pseudogene TRBV3-2), the J call TRBJ1-3; D is uncertain. Germline CDR1 LGHDT, CDR2 YNNKEL (reference sequence). The CDR3 length is 15 residues. Trimming shortened V by 1 base and J by 0 bases, and 7 bases separated the two germline ends.

CDR3 in DNA: TGCAGCGGCCGAGGGTTCGATACCGGGACAGGGGCGGACGAGCAGTACTTC. As protein: CSGRGFDTGTGADEQYF. This rearrangement joins TRBV29-1 to TRBJ2-7, with TRBD1 matching 10 bases. CDR3 length: 17 amino acids. J gave up 5 bases and V 7 bases, and 20 bases lay outside the gene matches. The germline CDR1 and CDR2 sequences are SQVTM and ANQGSEA.

The chain couples TRBV6-5 to TRBJ2-3; 10 nucleotides agree with TRBD2. Germline V gene data show CDR1 as MNHEY and CDR2 as SVGAGI. The CDR3 is 13 residues long. After removal of 9 bases from V and 6 bases from J, the junction contained 6 bases not matched to a gene. In DNA form, the CDR3 reads TGTGCCAGTGCAGCGGGGGGGGAGGATACGCAGTATTTT. The encoded protein is CASAAGGEDTQYF.

The chain recombines TRBV6-5 with TRBJ1-5; D uncertain. Deletions cut 6 bases from V and 4 bases from J, with 10 bases between. Germline CDR1 is MNHEY and CDR2 is SVGAGI. The CDR3 extends over 13 amino acids. The CDR3 is CASRPGSNQPQHF. As DNA, the CDR3 is TGTGCCAGCAGGCCGGGATCTAATCAGCCCCAGCATTTT.

The J gene is TRBJ1-2, the V gene TRBV7-9, with D possibly TRBD1 on 6 matching bases. With 1 base removed from V and 3 bases from J, the gap between germline ends came to 9 bases. Germline assignment: CDR1 SEHNR and CDR2 FQNEAQ (reference sequence). CDR3 size: 14 residues. The CDR3 sequence: CASSLGTGHYGYTF. In DNA, the CDR3 is TGTGCCAGCAGCTTAGGAACAGGGCACTATGGCTACACCTTC.

The gene calls are TRBV7-8 and TRBJ2-2, with TRBD2 identical over 9 bases. This CDR3 spans 15 amino acids. V lost 1 base to trimming and J lost 6 bases; unmatched junction nucleotides: 3. CDR1 and CDR2 from the germline V gene are SGHVS and FQNEAQ. The CDR3 loop reads CASSLGGGAAGELFF. CDR3 sequence (DNA): TGTGCCAGCAGCTTAGGCGGGGGGGCCGCCGGGGAGCTGTTTTTT.

V and J are TRBV3-1 (or the pseudogene TRBV3-2) and TRBJ1-2; D remains unclear. The ends were cut back, 4 bases at V and 5 bases at J, with 17 bases in the middle. The CDR3 is 15 residues long. Germline-derived CDR1 and CDR2 are LGHDT and YNNKEL (reference sequence). In nucleotides, the CDR3 is TGTGCCAGCAGCCCTCAAGCTGGAGCCGCATATGGCTACACCTTC. Translated, it gives CASSPQAGAAYGYTF.

In the case of this clone: At the DNA level, this CDR3 is encoded by other sequences in the same sample as well. The chain couples TRBV19 to TRBJ2-3, with 10 bases fitting TRBD2. The CDR3 is made up of 15 amino acids. CDR1 and CDR2 (germline): LNHDA, SQIVND (reference sequence). Trimming at V came to 1 base and at J to 5 bases, leaving 3 bases not matched to a gene. This CDR3 is CASSIVSGGVDTQYF. The CDR3 DNA sequence: TGTGCCAGTAGTATAGTAAGCGGGGGGGTAGATACGCAGTATTTT. Variable domain in full (rest from reference TRBV19 and TRBJ2-3): DGGITQSPKYLFRKEGQNVTLSCEQNLNHDAMYWYRQDPGQGLRLIYYSQIVNDFQKGDIAEGYSVSREKKESFPLTVTSAQKNPTAFYLCASSIVSGGVDTQYFGPGTRLTVL.

This chain connects TRBV30 to TRBJ2-7, with TRBD2 identical over 13 bases. This CDR3 contains 15 residues. J was trimmed by 5 bases and V by 1 base; bases with no gene match: 5. Germline V gives CDR1 GTSNPN, CDR2 SVGIG (reference sequence). DNA of the CDR3: TGTGCCTGGAGTGAACTAGCGGGGGGGATGGACGAGCAGTACTTC. This translates into CAWSELAGGMDEQYF.

This sequence joins TRBV5-4 and TRBJ1-2; possible D gene TRBD1, 5 bases. The germline V and J ends were trimmed by 1 base and 2 bases, with 12 bases remaining between them. The CDR3 has 15 residues. Germline CDR1 and CDR2: SGHNT and YYREEE (reference sequence). The CDR3 sequence: CASSLRQGFNYGYTF. For the CDR3, the DNA is TGTGCCAGCAGCTTGCGCCAGGGCTTCAACTATGGCTACACCTTC.

This chain links TRBV19 with TRBJ2-7, with 15 bases aligning to TRBD2. Germline values: CDR1 LNHDA, CDR2 SQIVND (reference sequence). This CDR3 has 16 amino acids. Losses at the gene ends were 6 bases for V and 2 bases for J; bases not matched to a gene: 5. DNA for the CDR3: TGTGCCAGTAGCCCCAGGACTAGCGGGGGGGCCTACGAGCAGTACTTC. Translated: CASSPRTSGGAYEQYF.